The next 25 T cell receptor beta chains were all read from a single sample in a study of preoperative IRX-2 immunotherapy in early breast cancer (dated by TCRdb to about 2019). According to the study, the label for this sample's treatment or condition signals: preoperative locoregional IRX-2 cytokine immunotherapy. Receptor amplification or capture employed the immunoSEQ multiplex PCR assay. TCRdb retrieved this table from immuneACCESS and kept in-frame rearrangements only. Not all clones are present; in checked studies, unresolved V genes account for under half, and no reason is known for the remainder. In all, the sample holds around 28,000 clones, and around 89% of those were seen once. 9.5% to 10% of the sample rests with the top ten. Sampling was carried out from a patient treated with IRX-2 immunotherapy. The origin of the receptors is a human donor with breast cancer.

The chain employs TRBV6-1 and TRBJ2-5; 8 nucleotides align to TRBD2. The V and J ends lost 5 bases and 5 bases, in that order; junction bases with no gene match: 7. CDR1 MNHNS and CDR2 SASEGT come from the germline V gene. The CDR3 contains 14 residues. The CDR3 protein is CASSPRASGETQYF. CDR3 nucleotides: TGTGCCAGCAGTCCCCGCGCTAGCGGGGAGACCCAGTACTTC.

This chain connects TRBV5-1 to TRBJ2-7, with 7 bases that match TRBD1. The CDR3 is 15 amino acids. Germline V gene sequence: CDR1 SGHRS, CDR2 YFSETQ. V dropped 0 bases and J dropped 1; count of bases not matched to a gene: 4. The CDR3 spells CASSLGDRSSYEQYF. In DNA form, the CDR3 reads TGCGCCAGCAGCTTGGGGGACAGAAGTTCCTACGAGCAGTACTTC.

This sequence joins TRBV29-1 and TRBJ2-5; TRBD1 matches 7 bases. The V segment lost 8 bases and the J segment 1 base; nucleotides outside the gene matches: 7. This CDR3 has 13 amino acids. Germline CDR1 and CDR2: SQVTM and ANQGSEA. CDR3 in amino acids: CSTTPGGQETQYF. The CDR3 DNA follows: TGCAGCACTACCCCAGGGGGCCAAGAGACCCAGTACTTC.

The J gene is TRBJ2-3, the V gene TRBV5-1; D not resolved. The CDR3 sequence is 15 residues long. Germline values: CDR1 SGHRS, CDR2 YFSETQ. The V end lost 0 bases, the J end lost 0 bases, and 8 bases lay between the germline ends. The CDR3 DNA follows: TGCGCCAGCAGCTTGGCGCCGGCTAGCACAGATACGCAGTATTTT. It yields the protein CASSLAPASTDTQYF.

CDR3 DNA sequence: TGTGCCAGCAGCTTATCCCCGCAGACCTACGAGCAGTACTTC. Its protein product is CASSLSPQTYEQYF. The V gene is TRBV11-2, the J gene TRBJ2-7, with D hard to call. V was clipped by 2 bases and J by 2 bases, with 10 bases between them. CDR1 SGHAT and CDR2 FQNNGV come from the germline V gene. This CDR3 contains 14 residues.

This chain uses TRBV19 with TRBJ2-7; TRBD1 aligns across 7 bases. V gave up 1 base and J gave up 4 bases; unmatched junction bases: 13. The CDR3 sequence is 17 residues long. Germline-derived CDR1 and CDR2 are LNHDA and SQIVND (reference sequence). The DNA of the CDR3 is TGTGCCAGTAGTATAGGTCTTACCGGGACAGCCCCTTACGAGCAGTACTTC. Translation gives CASSIGLTGTAPYEQYF.

The CDR3 here is CASSPTGDTGNTIYF. The CDR3 bases are TGTGCCAGTAGTCCGACTGGGGACACTGGAAACACCATATATTTT. J is TRBJ1-3 and V is TRBV19, with D tentatively TRBD1 (6 bases). The CDR3 has 15 residues. In germline, CDR1 is LNHDA, CDR2 SQIVND (reference sequence). Trimming took 5 bases from V and 2 from J, leaving 13 bases between them.

The chain uses TRBV10-2 and TRBJ2-7; a weak D match, TRBD2 (6 bases). Deletions cut 3 bases from V and 1 base from J, with 13 bases between. The CDR3 consists of 15 residues. Germline loops: CDR1 WSHSY, CDR2 SAAADI. In DNA, the CDR3 is TGCGCCAGCAGTGATTGGGGGGAGGCGTCCTACGAGCAGTACTTC. It is translated as CASSDWGEASYEQYF.

The gene calls are TRBV5-1 and TRBJ2-1; 10 bases agree with TRBD2. J gave up 6 bases and V 0 bases, and 3 bases lay outside the gene matches. Per the germline V gene, CDR1 is SGHRS and CDR2 is YFSETQ. This CDR3 is built from 15 residues. The CDR3, as DNA: TGCGCCAGCAGCTTGGGGCCTAGCGGGAGCAATGAGCAGTTCTTC. Translating gives CASSLGPSGSNEQFF.

The chain is built from TRBV6-5 and TRBJ1-5, with D perhaps matching TRBD1 (5 bases). The CDR3 has 14 amino acids. Germline CDR1 MNHEY, CDR2 SVGAGI. With 8 bases removed from V and 3 bases from J, the gap between germline ends came to 14 bases. CDR3 in DNA: TGTGCCAGCCGCCGAGACAGTGCCAATCAGCCCCAGCATTTT. This codes for CASRRDSANQPQHF.

The rearrangement uses TRBV4-3 and TRBJ2-2; 7 bases map to TRBD2. Trimming cost V 0 bases and J 0 bases; bases outside gene matches: 7. This CDR3 has 18 amino acids. Germline-derived CDR1 and CDR2 are LGHNA and YSLEER. CDR3 DNA sequence: TGCGCCAGCAGCCAAGACTCGGTGGGGGGGGCGAACACCGGGGAGCTGTTTTTT. Translated, it gives CASSQDSVGGANTGELFF.

The rearrangement links TRBV11-2 to TRBJ1-2, with D unclear. The germline V gene has CDR1 SGHAT and CDR2 FQNNGV. V lost 1 base and J 0 bases, leaving 6 bases between the germline ends. CDR3 size: 14 residues. The CDR3 here is CASSLAGANYGYTF. For the CDR3, the DNA is TGTGCCAGCAGCTTAGCAGGAGCTAACTATGGCTACACCTTC. Using reference TRBV11-2 and TRBJ1-2 for the parts outside the CDR3, the full variable domain is EAGVAQSPRYKIIEKRQSVAFWCNPISGHATLYWYQQILGQGPKLLIQFQNNGVVDDSQLPKDRFSAERLKGVDSTLKIQPAKLEDSAVYLCASSLAGANYGYTFGSGTRLTVV.

The chain couples TRBV5-1 to TRBJ2-1; D gene uncertain. Germline V gene sequence: CDR1 SGHRS, CDR2 YFSETQ. The CDR3 spans 14 residues. V shed 7 bases and J shed 3 bases, with 14 bases lying between them. The CDR3 bases are TGCGCCAGCTCCTTGGAGTATAGCTACAATGAGCAGTTCTTC. It is translated as CASSLEYSYNEQFF.

The CDR3 coding sequence is TGTGCCAGCAGTGAATATTTGACAGGGGGCCAGTACTTC. Residues: CASSEYLTGGQYF. The rearrangement joins TRBV25-1 to TRBJ2-7; the match to TRBD1 covers 10 bases. The germline V gene encodes CDR1 MGHDK and CDR2 SYGVNS. The junction had 3 bases not matched to a gene; V was cut back by 0 bases and J by 10 bases. The CDR3 covers 13 residues.

CDR3 sequence: CASSPGTGGARRSSTEAFF. CDR3 coding DNA: TGTGCCAGCAGCCCTGGGACAGGGGGCGCGAGGAGGAGTAGCACTGAAGCTTTCTTT. The V call is TRBV7-9, the J call TRBJ1-1; the match to TRBD1 covers 12 bases. Germline CDR1 reads SEHNR; CDR2 reads FQNEAQ (reference sequence). This CDR3 has 19 residues. J was trimmed by 4 bases and V by 5 bases; bases with no gene match: 17.

Only one count was recorded for this clone. J is TRBJ2-7 and V is TRBV6-5; D is perhaps TRBD2 (5 bases). CDR1 is MNHEY, CDR2 SVGAGI, per germline. The length of the CDR3 is 15 residues. V was shortened by 0 bases and J by 4 bases, with 13 bases between the two germline ends. The CDR3 nucleotides read TGTGCCAGCAGTTACTCGACCAGGAGGTGGTACGAGCAGTACTTC. Translating it yields CASSYSTRRWYEQYF.

The rearrangement joins TRBV20-1 to TRBJ2-5; no definite D call. The end of the DNA aligns better with TRBJ2-7, so the J call may be wrong. Germline CDR1 is DFQATT and CDR2 is SNEGSKA (reference sequence). The CDR3 length is 11 residues. CDR3 region: CSARLSYEQYF. The CDR3 nucleotides are TGCAGTGCTAGACTATCCTACGAGCAGTACTTC.

The gene calls are TRBV11-2 and TRBJ1-5; no definite D call. V lost 5 bases and J lost 1, with 12 bases in between. Germline CDR1 reads SGHAT; CDR2 reads FQNNGV. CDR3 size: 15 residues. This CDR3 reads CASSPIGGSNQPQHF. CDR3 coding DNA: TGTGCCAGCAGCCCCATCGGCGGGAGCAATCAGCCCCAGCATTTT.

V usage is TRBV11-2 and J usage is TRBJ1-2; D is unresolved. V was shortened by 5 bases and J by 3 bases, with 10 bases between the two germline ends. Germline V gene data show CDR1 as SGHAT and CDR2 as FQNNGV. The CDR3 sequence is 13 residues long. In nucleotides, the CDR3 is TGTGCCAGCAGCGTTGGGGATGACTATGGCTACACCTTC. The encoded protein is CASSVGDDYGYTF.

The V call is TRBV6-1, the J call TRBJ1-2; no clear D. CDR3 length: 15 residues. V shed 5 bases and J shed 4 bases, with 17 bases lying between them. Looked up from germline, CDR1 is MNHNS and CDR2 is SASEGT. The CDR3: CASSLRGGQTYGYTF. In nucleotides, the CDR3 is TGTGCCAGCAGTTTGCGCGGAGGCCAGACCTATGGCTACACCTTC.

This rearrangement joins TRBV30 to TRBJ2-1; 8 positions match TRBD2. This CDR3 spans 15 amino acids. V was pared by 4 bases and J by 1 base, with 6 bases of the junction left unmatched. Germline CDR1 GTSNPN, CDR2 SVGIG (reference sequence). This chain's CDR3 is CAWTQRGYSYNEQFF. Written as DNA, the CDR3 is TGTGCCTGGACCCAGCGGGGGTATTCCTACAATGAGCAGTTCTTC.

The chain recombines TRBV20-1 with TRBJ2-3; D is unresolved. Trimming stripped 3 bases from V and 5 bases from J, with 6 bases between. CDR3 length: 11 amino acids. Germline V gene data show CDR1 as DFQATT and CDR2 as SNEGSKA (reference sequence). For the CDR3, the DNA is TGCAGTGCTAGCAGCCAAGATACGCAGTATTTT. The encoded protein is CSASSQDTQYF.

The genes are TRBV2 and TRBJ2-3; possibly TRBD2 for D (6 bases). Trimming stripped 3 bases from V and 2 bases from J, with 9 bases between. The CDR3 is made up of 14 amino acids. Germline values: CDR1 SNHLY, CDR2 FYNNEI. The CDR3 sequence is CASSDGGNTDTQYF. The CDR3 region has the DNA TGTGCCAGCAGTGATGGGGGGAACACAGATACGCAGTATTTT.

The sample holds a few counts of this clone. The V and J genes are TRBV28 and TRBJ2-1; D is possibly TRBD2 (6 bases). This CDR3 is built from 16 residues. Trimming shortened V by 5 bases and J by 3 bases, and 17 bases separated the two germline ends. CDR1 and CDR2 (germline): MDHEN, SYDVKM. The CDR3 coding sequence is TGTGCCAGCAGTCTGAGGATTAGCGGCCTCTACAATGAGCAGTTCTTC. This codes for CASSLRISGLYNEQFF. Variable domain in full (rest from reference TRBV28 and TRBJ2-1): DVKVTQSSRYLVKRTGEKVFLECVQDMDHENMFWYRQDPGLGLRLIYFSYDVKMKEKGDIPEGYSVSREKKERFSLILESASTNQTSMYLCASSLRISGLYNEQFFGPGTRLTVL.

This chain connects TRBV29-1 to TRBJ2-2; TRBD1 matches at 10 bases. This CDR3 has 15 residues. Germline-derived CDR1 and CDR2 are SQVTM and ANQGSEA. The V gene end was trimmed by 3 bases and the J gene end by 0 bases; junction bases not matched to a gene: 1. The CDR3 nucleotides read TGCAGCGTTGATGGGACAGGGGCGAACACCGGGGAGCTGTTTTTT. It encodes CSVDGTGANTGELFF.